The next 20 T cell receptor beta chains were all read from a single sample in a study of T cell repertoires and leukemia-associated antigens. Antigen specificity for these receptors is unknown. TCRdb re-called the 5' RACE reads through MiXCR, storing one row per CDR3 protein. The sample has approximately 12,000 distinct CDR3 sequences; about 41% are singletons. The sample comprised CD3+ T cells sorted from blood and cultured. Receptors were obtained from a female donor in good health.

At least ten counts were recorded for this clonotype. V usage is TRBV28 and J usage is TRBJ2-4; no clear D. Trimming stripped 5 bases from V and 1 base from J, with 15 bases between. The length of the CDR3 is 16 residues. Germline CDR1 is MDHEN and CDR2 is SYDVKM. CDR3 sequence: CASSLLMSAAKNIQYF. CDR3 DNA: TGTGCCAGCAGTCTACTAATGAGTGCGGCCAAAAACATTCAGTACTTC.

This clonotype was observed at least ten times. V usage is TRBV12-3 or TRBV12-4 and J usage is TRBJ1-1, with no clear D. Trimming stripped 3 bases from V and 7 bases from J, with 12 bases between. The CDR3 covers 13 residues. The CDR3 spells CASSFGSLDEAFF. CDR3 DNA: TGTGCCAGCAGTTTCGGGAGCCTTGATGAAGCTTTCTTT.

Worth noting for this clonotype: At one boundary the junction diverges from the germline segment, which might be a read error. J is TRBJ2-6 and V is TRBV27; a weak D match, TRBD1 (6 bases). Germline loops: CDR1 MNHEY, CDR2 SMNVEV (reference sequence). This CDR3 comprises 15 residues. Written as DNA, the CDR3 is TGCGCCAGCAGTTTACAGGGTGTTGGGACCAACGTCCTGACTTTC. Its protein product is CASSLQGVGTNVLTF.

This clonotype was picked up many times. J is TRBJ2-5 and V is TRBV5-1; tentatively, D is TRBD1 (6 bases). CDR1 and CDR2 from the germline V gene are SGHRS and YFSETQ. The CDR3 runs to 14 residues. The DNA for the CDR3 is TGCTTCAGCAGCATACAGGGAAACCAAGAGACCCAGTACTTC. Translating it yields CFSSIQGNQETQYF.

This clonotype was seen at least ten times. This rearrangement joins TRBV11-2 to TRBJ2-3, with D unclear. The CDR3 runs to 14 residues. Trimming removed 2 bases at V and 1 base at J, with 7 bases between. Germline CDR1 SGHAT, CDR2 FQNNGV. CDR3 nucleotides: TGTGCCAGCAGCTTATATGGCGGCACAGATACGCAGTATTTT. Translation gives CASSLYGGTDTQYF.

In its sample, this clonotype was seen many times. The chain links TRBV5-4 to TRBJ1-1; no clear D gene. This CDR3 has 13 residues. V lost 1 base, J lost 4 bases, and 8 bases lay in between. Germline V lookup: CDR1 SGHNT, CDR2 YYREEE (reference sequence). CDR3 sequence reads: CASSLNAGTEAFF. The CDR3 coding sequence is TGTGCCAGCAGCTTGAATGCGGGCACTGAAGCTTTCTTT.

The chain links TRBV7-2 to TRBJ2-1; D remains ambiguous. Germline-derived CDR1 and CDR2 are SGHTA and FQGNSA. CDR3 length: 14 amino acids. V lost 0 bases and J lost 7, with 10 bases in between. The CDR3 protein is CASSLASFLNEQFF. The CDR3 DNA follows: TGTGCCAGCAGCTTAGCGAGTTTCCTAAATGAGCAGTTCTTC.

This clonotype occurred a few times. The rearrangement joins TRBV24-1 to TRBJ2-2; 10 bases map to TRBD2. This CDR3 region has 15 residues. Unmatched junction bases numbered 1, after V lost 2 bases and J lost 5 bases. CDR1 and CDR2 from the germline V gene are KGHDR and SFDVKD. The CDR3 loop is CATSDSAGGTGELFF. In DNA, the CDR3 is TGTGCCACCAGTGATTCAGCGGGAGGGACCGGGGAGCTGTTTTTT.

This clonotype was picked up many times. A much larger clone sits a single nucleotide away, making a read error possible. The V and J genes are TRBV7-2 and TRBJ2-1; D might be TRBD1 or TRBD2, each matching 5 bases. This CDR3 has 15 residues. The V gene lost 5 bases and the J gene lost 7 bases, with 18 bases spanning the gap. The germline gives CDR1 SGHTA, CDR2 FQGNSA. For the CDR3, the DNA is TGTGCCAGCAGCCCGCACGGGGCAGGGAATAATGAGCAGTTCTTC. Protein product: CASSPHGAGNNEQFF.

This chain joins TRBV9 and TRBJ2-2; D is unresolved. Deletions cut 0 bases from V and 6 bases from J, with 9 bases between. Germline CDR1 is SGDLS and CDR2 is YYNGEE. The CDR3 is 14 amino acids. This CDR3 is CASSVGSVAGELFF. DNA of the CDR3: TGTGCCAGCAGCGTAGGGAGTGTAGCCGGGGAGCTGTTTTTT.

This clonotype was detected a few times. V is TRBV7-2 and J is TRBJ2-6; 11 nucleotides agree with TRBD2. CDR1 and CDR2 from the germline V gene are SGHTA and FQGNSA. The CDR3 runs to 17 residues. The V and J ends lost 2 bases and 1 base, in that order; junction bases with no gene match: 1. CDR3 DNA: TGTGCCAGCAGCTTACTAGCGGGAGGTTCTGGGGCCAACGTCCTGACTTTC. Its translation is CASSLLAGGSGANVLTF.

This clonotype was seen once. This chain uses TRBV7-9 with TRBJ2-1, with D unclear. The V gene lost 7 bases and the J gene lost 3 bases, with 16 bases spanning the gap. Germline CDR1 reads SEHNR; CDR2 reads FQNEAQ (reference sequence). The CDR3 loop spans 15 amino acids. Here the CDR3 DNA reads TGTGCCAGCAACTCCCTCCTGGGCAGCTACAATGAGCAGTTCTTC. Its protein product is CASNSLLGSYNEQFF.

This clonotype was seen a handful of times. This rearrangement joins TRBV5-1 to TRBJ2-7; D is unresolved. V shed 0 bases and J shed 2 bases, with 9 bases lying between them. Germline values: CDR1 SGHRS, CDR2 YFSETQ. CDR3 size: 14 residues. The DNA for the CDR3 is TGCGCCAGCAGCTTGGTATCCGGTCCCTACGAGCAGTACTTC. Its translation is CASSLVSGPYEQYF.

This clonotype was detected a few times. V and J are TRBV5-1 and TRBJ1-6, with 9 bases aligning to TRBD1. V dropped 3 bases and J dropped 7; count of bases not matched to a gene: 8. This CDR3 comprises 16 residues. Germline CDR1 reads SGHRS; CDR2 reads YFSETQ. CDR3 residues: CASSYGTGRNNSPLHF. The DNA for the CDR3 is TGCGCCAGCAGCTACGGGACAGGGAGAAACAATTCACCCCTCCACTTT.

The chain recombines TRBV6-6 with TRBJ2-1; D perhaps matches TRBD2 (5 bases). This CDR3 spans 14 amino acids. CDR1 is MNHNY and CDR2 is SVGAGI in the germline V gene (reference sequence). Written as DNA, the CDR3 is TGTGCTCTTGGGGAACTTGAGGGCCCCAATGAGCAGTTCTTC. Encoded protein: CALGELEGPNEQFF.

This clonotype is medium-sized within its sample. The chain links TRBV20-1 to TRBJ2-1, with 12 nucleotides matching TRBD2. Per germline, CDR1 DFQATT and CDR2 SNEGSKA (reference sequence). The CDR3 length is 14 residues. V shed 0 bases, J shed 11 bases, and the junction held 5 bases outside the gene matches. The CDR3 spells CSARDLTSGRKQFF. DNA for the CDR3: TGCAGTGCTAGAGATCTCACTAGCGGGAGGAAGCAGTTCTTC.

This clonotype is labeled as medium-sized. The gene calls are TRBV6-6 and TRBJ2-1, with a possible D match to TRBD1 (5 bases). Germline CDR1 and CDR2: MNHNY and SVGAGI (reference sequence). The CDR3 has 15 amino acids. V shed 7 bases and J shed 6 bases, with 19 bases lying between them. Here the CDR3 DNA reads TGTGCCAGCACTACCGCTTTGGGTCAGGGCAATGAGCAGTTCTTC. As protein: CASTTALGQGNEQFF.

CDR3 DNA sequence: TGTGCCATCCGGGAACTAGCGGGAGGGGGCTACGAGCAGTACTTC. Translation: CAIRELAGGGYEQYF. The chain combines TRBV10-3 with TRBJ2-7; 13 nucleotides line up with TRBD2. CDR3 length: 15 residues. Trimming at V came to 8 bases and at J to 3 bases, leaving 7 bases not matched to a gene. CDR1 and CDR2 (germline): ENHRY, SYGVKD.

The chain combines TRBV7-2 with TRBJ2-7; D may be TRBD2 (5 bases). Germline CDR1 is SGHTA and CDR2 is FQGNSA. This CDR3 region has 15 residues. The V gene lost 5 bases and the J gene lost 3 bases, with 17 bases spanning the gap. The DNA for the CDR3 is TGTGCCAGCAGCCCCAAGGCGGACTTAATCTACGAGCAGTACTTC. Translating it yields CASSPKADLIYEQYF. Complete variable domain (other parts from reference TRBV7-2 and TRBJ2-7): GAGVSQSPSNKVTEKGKDVELRCDPISGHTALYWYRQSLGQGLEFLIYFQGNSAPDKSGLPSDRFSAERTGGSVSTLTIQRTQQEDSAVYLCASSPKADLIYEQYFGPGTRLTVT.

This clonotype was seen once. The rearrangement links TRBV10-3 to TRBJ1-1; D is ambiguous. This CDR3 has 14 amino acids. The germline V gene encodes CDR1 ENHRY and CDR2 SYGVKD. V was trimmed by 10 bases and J by 0 bases, leaving 15 bases between them. DNA of the CDR3: TGTGCCACCGCAGCGGTACTTATGAACACTGAAGCTTTCTTT. Translating gives CATAAVLMNTEAFF.